This TCR beta chain emerged from a study of blood T cells in healthy people across ages. Study-level findings and limits: Percentage of naive T cells showed a strong correlation with TCR beta diversity. The recorded TCR beta diversity per million T cells decreased in a roughly linear manner with age.

Remarks on this clonotype: Its antigen is as yet unknown.

Primed by a sample-barcoded 5' primer and a J-beta primer mix, a second PCR proceeded for about 7 to 11 cycles. TCRdb re-derived calls from the 5' RACE reads in MiXCR, one entry per CDR3 protein. The sample lists 700,000 to 950,000 distinct CDR3 sequences, roughly 43% occurring once. With 1 base removed from V and 3 bases from J, the gap between germline ends came to 14 bases. The CDR3 has 15 residues. Germline V gene lookup returns CDR1 DFQATT and CDR2 SNEGSKA (reference sequence). The sample taken for sequencing was blood. V is TRBV20-1 and J is TRBJ2-3; D perhaps matches TRBD1 (5 bases). This clonotype originated in a woman aged 55-75 years in good health. The CDR3 DNA is TGCAGTGCTAGAGCCCTAGGGGTGGGGACAGATACGCAGTATTTT. Translated: CSARALGVGTDTQYF.